One sample yielded the 27 T cell receptor beta chains listed below, sequenced in a study of blood T cell repertoires in COVID-19. The protocol was immunoSEQ multiplex PCR, while the TCRdb copy is restricted to in-frame clones and leaves out a portion. The data contain approximately 140,000 clones, around three quarters of them singletons. The sequencing input was peripheral blood. All receptors derive from a man in his 60s with acute or convalescent COVID-19.

The chain links TRBV19 to TRBJ1-2; possible D gene TRBD1, 5 bases. Deletions cut 7 bases from V and 7 bases from J, with 16 bases between. The CDR3 loop spans 13 amino acids. The germline gives CDR1 LNHDA, CDR2 SQIVND (reference sequence). The CDR3 nucleotides read TGTGCCAGTACTACAGACAGACTTGCTGGCTACACCTTC. Protein sequence: CASTTDRLAGYTF. Drawing the rest from reference TRBV19 and TRBJ1-2, the complete variable domain is DGGITQSPKYLFRKEGQNVTLSCEQNLNHDAMYWYRQDPGQGLRLIYYSQIVNDFQKGDIAEGYSVSREKKESFPLTVTSAQKNPTAFYLCASTTDRLAGYTFGSGTRLTVV.

A few counts support this clone. The chain couples TRBV6-5 to TRBJ2-2, with TRBD1 matching 7 bases. J gave up 4 bases and V 2 bases, and 4 bases lay outside the gene matches. Germline CDR1 MNHEY, CDR2 SVGAGI. This CDR3 contains 15 residues. The CDR3 DNA is TGTGCCAGCAGTTACGCTAACAGGGGCACCGGGGAGCTGTTTTTT. Its translation is CASSYANRGTGELFF.

The V call is TRBV10-2, the J call TRBJ1-6; D remains ambiguous. The V end lost 3 bases, the J end lost 10 bases, and 10 bases lay between the germline ends. This CDR3 contains 13 residues. In germline, CDR1 is WSHSY, CDR2 SAAADI. DNA for the CDR3: TGCGCCAGCAGTGATGGCGGAAGATCACCCCTCCACTTT. Amino acids: CASSDGGRSPLHF.

The CDR3 DNA reads TGTGCCAGTAGTATCTCTGGGACAGGGGACAATGAGCAGTTCTTC. This encodes CASSISGTGDNEQFF. The chain recombines TRBV19 with TRBJ2-1, with 10 bases identical to TRBD1. Germline CDR1 and CDR2: LNHDA and SQIVND (reference sequence). The CDR3 covers 15 residues. J was trimmed by 5 bases and V by 3 bases; bases with no gene match: 4. The entire variable domain, with the rest obtained from reference TRBV19 and TRBJ2-1, is as follows: DGGITQSPKYLFRKEGQNVTLSCEQNLNHDAMYWYRQDPGQGLRLIYYSQIVNDFQKGDIAEGYSVSREKKESFPLTVTSAQKNPTAFYLCASSISGTGDNEQFFGPGTRLTVL.

V and J are TRBV3-1 (or the pseudogene TRBV3-2) and TRBJ2-1, with D unclear. Germline V gene data show CDR1 as LGHDT and CDR2 as YNNKEL (reference sequence). The CDR3 contains 13 residues. Trimming shortened V by 5 bases and J by 0 bases, and 5 bases separated the two germline ends. In nucleotides, the CDR3 is TGTGCCAGCAGCGTCGGCTCCTACAATGAGCAGTTCTTC. Amino acids: CASSVGSYNEQFF.

This chain connects TRBV28 to TRBJ2-7, with D unresolved. CDR3 length: 14 residues. The ends were cut back, 2 bases at V and 3 bases at J, with 11 bases in the middle. CDR1 is MDHEN, CDR2 SYDVKM, per germline. CDR3: CASSLHGEIYEQYF. The DNA of the CDR3 is TGTGCCAGCAGTTTACACGGAGAAATCTACGAGCAGTACTTC.

This sequence joins TRBV7-2 and TRBJ2-3, with 13 bases identical to TRBD2. The V gene end was trimmed by 4 bases and the J gene end by 3 bases; junction bases not matched to a gene: 4. This CDR3 is built from 16 residues. The germline gives CDR1 SGHTA, CDR2 FQGNSA. The CDR3 is CASSSRLAGGTDTQYF. As DNA, the CDR3 is TGTGCCAGCAGCTCCCGACTAGCGGGAGGTACAGATACGCAGTATTTT.

The V gene is TRBV28, the J gene TRBJ2-7; 9 bases match TRBD2. V shed 6 bases, J shed 7 bases, and the junction held 7 bases outside the gene matches. The CDR3 consists of 13 residues. Germline V gives CDR1 MDHEN, CDR2 SYDVKM. CDR3: CASRYPSGEEQYF. The CDR3, as DNA: TGTGCCAGCAGGTACCCTAGCGGGGAGGAGCAGTACTTC.

The genes are TRBV19 and TRBJ1-2; 10 bases are shared with TRBD1. The CDR3 spans 15 residues. Per germline, CDR1 LNHDA and CDR2 SQIVND (reference sequence). V lost 3 bases to trimming and J lost 4 bases; unmatched junction nucleotides: 5. The chain's CDR3 is CASSIQTGGSYGYTF. CDR3 nucleotide sequence: TGTGCCAGTAGTATCCAGACAGGGGGCTCCTATGGCTACACCTTC. The full variable domain, completed using reference TRBV19 and TRBJ1-2, is DGGITQSPKYLFRKEGQNVTLSCEQNLNHDAMYWYRQDPGQGLRLIYYSQIVNDFQKGDIAEGYSVSREKKESFPLTVTSAQKNPTAFYLCASSIQTGGSYGYTFGSGTRLTVV.

V and J are TRBV19 and TRBJ1-5, with 9 positions matching TRBD1. Germline V CDR1 and CDR2: LNHDA, SQIVND (reference sequence). The CDR3 sequence is 15 residues long. The V and J ends lost 10 bases and 0 bases, in that order; junction bases with no gene match: 7. This chain's CDR3 is CATTTGGTSNQPQHF. CDR3 in DNA: TGTGCCACCACGACAGGGGGGACTAGCAATCAGCCCCAGCATTTT.

The rearrangement joins TRBV4-2 to TRBJ2-7, with 8 nucleotides matching TRBD2. After removal of 9 bases from V and 2 bases from J, the junction contained 3 bases not matched to a gene. The CDR3 is made up of 12 amino acids. Germline loops: CDR1 LGHNA, CDR2 YNFKEQ. The CDR3 sequence is CASRGGTYEQYF. CDR3 DNA sequence: TGTGCCAGTCGGGGGGGCACCTACGAGCAGTACTTC.

The chain combines TRBV28 with TRBJ1-6, with 9 bases fitting TRBD1. The CDR3 extends over 17 amino acids. J lost 7 bases, V lost 5 bases, and 12 bases had no gene match. Germline V gene lookup returns CDR1 MDHEN and CDR2 SYDVKM. CDR3 protein: CASSPANLQGANSPLHF. The CDR3 DNA reads TGTGCCAGCAGTCCCGCTAACCTACAGGGGGCCAATTCACCCCTCCACTTT.

The chain employs TRBV5-4 and TRBJ2-3; 8 bases are a match to TRBD2. The CDR3 has 16 amino acids. Germline values: CDR1 SGHNT, CDR2 YYREEE (reference sequence). The trim removed 3 bases at V and 0 bases at J, leaving 6 bases unmatched. CDR3 loop: CASSSLAGPSTDTQYF. The DNA of the CDR3 is TGTGCCAGCAGCTCCTTAGCGGGACCTAGCACAGATACGCAGTATTTT.

This CDR3 reads CASSPTSSYEQYF. CDR3 in DNA: TGTGCCAGCTCACCGACAAGCTCCTACGAGCAGTACTTC. This chain joins TRBV18 and TRBJ2-7, with D unclear. The CDR3 is 13 amino acids. CDR1 is KGHSH, CDR2 LQKENI, per germline. The V end lost 3 bases, the J end lost 0 bases, and 6 bases lay between the germline ends.

This chain joins TRBV5-1 and TRBJ2-7, with 8 positions matching TRBD2. The CDR3 covers 14 residues. V shed 4 bases and J 7 bases; nucleotides not matched to a gene: 10. Germline V gene lookup returns CDR1 SGHRS and CDR2 YFSETQ. The CDR3: CASSPDGREEEQYF. CDR3 coding DNA: TGCGCCAGCAGCCCAGACGGGCGGGAGGAAGAGCAGTACTTC.

The V gene is TRBV5-1, the J gene TRBJ2-6; 8 positions agree with TRBD1. This CDR3 is 18 amino acids long. CDR1 SGHRS and CDR2 YFSETQ come from the germline V gene. V lost 2 bases to trimming and J lost 0 bases; unmatched junction nucleotides: 7. CDR3 nucleotide sequence: TGCGCCAGCAGCTTCACCGGGACAGGCTTCTCTGGGGCCAACGTCCTGACTTTC. As protein: CASSFTGTGFSGANVLTF.

V usage is TRBV5-6 and J usage is TRBJ2-3; D is perhaps TRBD1 (6 bases). The CDR3 extends over 16 amino acids. Germline-derived CDR1 and CDR2 are SGHDT and YYEEEE. Trimming pared 0 bases from V and 6 bases from J, leaving 17 bases between. Here the CDR3 DNA reads TGTGCCAGCAGCTTGGCCTCAGGGGCGGGCAGGGATACGCAGTATTTT. Translating gives CASSLASGAGRDTQYF.

In this sample, this clone turned up a few times. The chain has TRBV5-8 and TRBJ1-1; D might be TRBD1 (6 bases). This CDR3 has 14 residues. Per germline, CDR1 SGHTS and CDR2 YDEGEE. Trimming took off 4 bases at V and 5 bases at J, with 15 bases between the two ends. The DNA of the CDR3 is TGTGCCAGCAGCCTCTACAGGGATGGGACTGAAGCTTTCTTT. This gives the protein CASSLYRDGTEAFF.

The chain links TRBV28 to TRBJ1-1; possibly TRBD1 for D (6 bases). V was trimmed by 3 bases and J by 7 bases, leaving 9 bases between them. The CDR3 is made up of 12 amino acids. The germline CDR1 and CDR2 sequences are MDHEN and SYDVKM. For the CDR3, the DNA is TGTGCCAGCAGTTTGGGACAAGATGAAGCTTTCTTT. Its protein is CASSLGQDEAFF.

The chain joins TRBV24-1 to TRBJ2-1; 10 nucleotides agree with TRBD2. Per germline, CDR1 KGHDR and CDR2 SFDVKD. V lost 9 bases to trimming and J lost 7 bases; unmatched junction nucleotides: 11. The CDR3 is 15 residues long. In DNA form, the CDR3 reads TGTGCCACCCAGAGGGGGCTAGCGGGAGATAATGAGCAGTTCTTC. Amino acids: CATQRGLAGDNEQFF.

V and J are TRBV11-2 and TRBJ2-7; D might be TRBD1 (6 bases). Germline V gives CDR1 SGHAT, CDR2 FQNNGV. Trimming stripped 4 bases from V and 0 bases from J, with 13 bases between. This CDR3 has 15 residues. CDR3 loop: CASSSLGAGSYEQYF. The CDR3 DNA is TGTGCCAGCAGCTCCCTGGGGGCTGGCTCCTACGAGCAGTACTTC.

This chain connects TRBV7-2 to TRBJ2-3; 9 bases fit TRBD2. V shed 5 bases and J 6 bases; nucleotides not matched to a gene: 9. The CDR3 consists of 15 residues. The germline V gene encodes CDR1 SGHTA and CDR2 FQGNSA. CDR3 in amino acids: CASSPSAGGWDTQYF. The CDR3, as DNA: TGTGCCAGCAGCCCCTCTGCGGGAGGGTGGGATACGCAGTATTTT.

The chain joins TRBV29-1 to TRBJ2-2; D call uncertain. The CDR3 sequence is 11 residues long. Germline V gene lookup returns CDR1 SQVTM and CDR2 ANQGSEA. With 5 bases removed from V and 13 bases from J, the gap between germline ends came to 14 bases. The DNA for the CDR3 is TGCAGCGTTAATCACGGAGACGGGCTGTTTTTT. It encodes CSVNHGDGLFF.

J is TRBJ2-7 and V is TRBV29-1; D remains ambiguous. The germline gives CDR1 SQVTM, CDR2 ANQGSEA. Trimming pared 3 bases from V and 2 bases from J, leaving 8 bases between. The length of the CDR3 is 12 residues. CDR3 coding DNA: TGCAGCGTTGAGGCAGGAACCTACGAGCAGTACTTC. Translated, it gives CSVEAGTYEQYF.

The chain links TRBV11-2 to TRBJ2-1; the match to TRBD2 covers 11 bases. The CDR3 consists of 14 residues. V shed 1 base, J shed 7 bases, and the junction held 0 bases outside the gene matches. Germline V CDR1 and CDR2: SGHAT, FQNNGV. The CDR3 coding sequence is TGTGCCAGCAGCTTAGGACTAGCGGGAAATGAGCAGTTCTTC. Its translation is CASSLGLAGNEQFF.

This chain joins TRBV19 and TRBJ2-2; the D gene is possibly TRBD1 (6 bases). Trimming removed 6 bases from V and 7 bases from J, with 12 bases in between. This CDR3 region has 13 residues. Germline lookup yields CDR1 LNHDA and CDR2 SQIVND (reference sequence). The CDR3 region has the DNA TGTGCCAGTAGCCGAACAGGGATCGGGGAGCTGTTTTTT. Its translation is CASSRTGIGELFF.

The V call is TRBV3-1 (or the pseudogene TRBV3-2), the J call TRBJ2-1; TRBD2 aligns across 12 bases. The CDR3 contains 15 residues. The V and J ends lost 4 bases and 9 bases, in that order; junction bases with no gene match: 7. Germline CDR1 and CDR2: LGHDT and YNNKEL (reference sequence). This CDR3 is CASSPTSGRLGEQFF. The CDR3 coding sequence is TGTGCCAGCAGCCCAACTAGCGGGAGGTTGGGTGAGCAGTTCTTC.